Presented here are 14 T cell receptor beta chains from one specimen sequenced in a study of CD8 T cells in Susac syndrome. RNA totalling about 0.5 to 1 ug underwent reverse transcription with random hexamers. TCRdb processed the immunoSEQ multiplex PCR reads anew with MiXCR; each CDR3 protein has one entry. The sample carries about 200,000 distinct CDR3 sequences, approximately 95% recorded once. The specimen sequenced was CD4+ T cells from PBMCs. All receptors come from a human donor with multiple sclerosis.

V is TRBV30 and J is TRBJ1-2; a weak D match, TRBD1 (6 bases). V lost 1 base, J lost 5 bases, and 11 bases lay in between. Germline loops: CDR1 GTSNPN, CDR2 SVGIG (reference sequence). The CDR3 covers 13 residues. The CDR3 nucleotides are TGTGCCTGGAGTGAAACAGGGATTTATGGCTACACCTTC. This codes for CAWSETGIYGYTF.

The chain is built from TRBV12-3 or TRBV12-4 and TRBJ1-2; no clear D. CDR3 size: 13 residues. V lost 4 bases and J 5 bases, leaving 11 bases between the germline ends. The CDR3 DNA reads TGTGCCAGCAGTTCCGGACTGTGGTATGGCTACACCTTC. This sequence encodes CASSSGLWYGYTF.

V is TRBV28 and J is TRBJ2-7; no firm D call. The CDR3 spans 12 residues. V lost 6 bases and J 3 bases, leaving 9 bases between the germline ends. Germline CDR1 is MDHEN and CDR2 is SYDVKM. The CDR3 DNA reads TGTGCCAGCAGCCAAAACAGCTACGAGCAGTACGTC. It codes for CASSQNSYEQYV.

The CDR3 spells CAWGIGQGNEQFF. The DNA of the CDR3 is TGTGCCTGGGGGATTGGACAGGGCAATGAGCAGTTCTTC. V and J are TRBV30 and TRBJ2-1; the match to TRBD1 covers 8 bases. Trimming took 5 bases from V and 6 from J; bases not matched to a gene: 6. Germline V gives CDR1 GTSNPN, CDR2 SVGIG (reference sequence). The CDR3 is 13 residues long.

The V and J genes are TRBV30 and TRBJ1-6, with D perhaps TRBD1 (6 bases). V lost 8 bases and J 8 bases, leaving 16 bases between the germline ends. The length of the CDR3 is 13 residues. Per germline, CDR1 GTSNPN and CDR2 SVGIG (reference sequence). CDR3 nucleotides: TGTGCCGGTCTTCAGGGGAATTATTCACCCCTCCACTTT. Translating it yields CAGLQGNYSPLHF.

The chain uses TRBV30 and TRBJ2-1; D is ambiguous. V gave up 0 bases and J gave up 3 bases, with 9 bases separating them. The CDR3 sequence is 14 residues long. The germline gives CDR1 GTSNPN, CDR2 SVGIG (reference sequence). The CDR3 here is CAWSVTRLYNEQFF. DNA of the CDR3: TGTGCCTGGAGTGTGACACGGCTCTACAATGAGCAGTTCTTC.

The J gene is TRBJ1-2, the V gene TRBV30, with 8 bases that match TRBD1. The CDR3 is made up of 18 amino acids. CDR1 and CDR2 from the germline V gene are GTSNPN and SVGIG (reference sequence). Trimming at V came to 0 bases and at J to 2 bases, leaving 14 bases not matched to a gene. In DNA, the CDR3 is TGTGCCTGGAGTGTATTCCCCGGACAGGGACCCATCAACTATGGCTACACCTTC. Translated, it gives CAWSVFPGQGPINYGYTF.

The rearrangement uses TRBV4-1 and TRBJ2-3; TRBD2 agrees at 12 bases. This CDR3 has 23 amino acids. The J segment lost 2 bases and the V segment lost 3 bases, leaving 24 bases of the junction unmatched. The germline gives CDR1 MGHRA, CDR2 YSYEKL. CDR3 DNA sequence: TGCGCCAGCAGCCACCGAATGACGATGGGACCCGGACTAGCGGGGATTCCCACAGATACGCAGTATTTT. It is translated as CASSHRMTMGPGLAGIPTDTQYF.

Notes on this clonotype: Since the CDR3 does not end with the conserved phenylalanine or tryptophan, this likely comes from a read error. The rearrangement uses TRBV7-2 and TRBJ1-1, with 7 bases aligning to TRBD1. The CDR3 loop spans 13 amino acids. V lost 7 bases and J lost 4; bases outside the gene matches: 6. Germline values: CDR1 SGHTA, CDR2 FQGNSA. This CDR3 is CASNPGGRTEAFL. CDR3 DNA sequence: TGTGCCAGCAACCCAGGGGGACGCACTGAAGCTTTCTTG.

The chain is built from TRBV30 and TRBJ2-7; no clear D. Germline lookup yields CDR1 GTSNPN and CDR2 SVGIG (reference sequence). The CDR3 has 10 residues. V lost 7 bases and J 5 bases, leaving 9 bases between the germline ends. CDR3 bases: TGTGCCTTTTCCCAGAACGAGCAGTACTTC. The encoded protein is CAFSQNEQYF.

The chain recombines TRBV30 with TRBJ2-6, with D uncertain. The V end was cut by 4 bases, the J end by 0 bases, with 10 bases between. Germline CDR1 is GTSNPN and CDR2 is SVGIG (reference sequence). The CDR3 spans 15 residues. CDR3 nucleotide sequence: TGTGCCTGGACGCTAGGACCCTCTGGGGCCAACGTCCTGACTTTC. It is translated as CAWTLGPSGANVLTF.

The chain joins TRBV5-6 to TRBJ2-2; D is uncertain. V was trimmed by 2 bases and J by 0 bases, leaving 11 bases between them. The CDR3 consists of 16 residues. Germline V lookup: CDR1 SGHDT, CDR2 YYEEEE. CDR3 loop: CASSLGPSPNTGELFF. The CDR3 DNA is TGTGCCAGCAGCTTAGGGCCATCTCCGAACACCGGGGAGCTGTTTTTT.

The sample holds one count of this clonotype. The J gene is TRBJ1-2, the V gene TRBV29-1; 10 bases fit TRBD1. The CDR3 is 14 amino acids. Germline CDR1 reads SQVTM; CDR2 reads ANQGSEA. Germline trimming cut 6 bases from V and 4 bases from J; bases unmatched to any gene: 8. CDR3 loop: CSVSGTGEGYGYTF. The CDR3 nucleotides read TGCAGCGTATCCGGGACAGGGGAGGGCTATGGCTACACCTTC.

The chain couples TRBV20-1 to TRBJ1-2; D uncertain. V gave up 5 bases and J gave up 2 bases, with 12 bases separating them. This CDR3 contains 13 residues. Germline V gene lookup returns CDR1 DFQATT and CDR2 SNEGSKA (reference sequence). The chain's CDR3 is CSAPPGRNYGYTF. The CDR3 DNA reads TGCAGTGCTCCCCCGGGGAGAAACTATGGCTACACCTTC.